This TCR beta chain was observed in a study of cytomegalovirus exposure and HLA in healthy donors. Study information: Of around 410 genotyped donors, 75% to 90% grouped in the Caucasian-associated ancestry cluster.

Healthy bone marrow donors formed the donor group. Germline values: CDR1 MNHEY, CDR2 SVGAGI. V lost 4 bases to trimming and J lost 8 bases, with 20 bases between them. The CDR3 has 15 amino acids. Vbeta (60) and Jbeta (13) primers were used in the PCR. Method: immunoSEQ multiplex PCR; TCRdb's copy keeps in-frame clones and lacks some. Here the sample spans around 75,000 clones, around three quarters being singletons. Overall study results and limits: One variant, a missense change in DCLRE1C, was linked in a later analysis to TCR beta V- and J-gene trimming. TCR beta chains numbering about 160 were designated cytomegalovirus-associated.

This clone was detected only a few times. The antigen is unknown. What was sequenced was PBMCs. The chain employs TRBV6-5 and TRBJ1-2, with D perhaps matching TRBD1 (5 bases). The clonotype was recovered from a man aged 35 to 55 in good health and CMV-seronegative. The CDR3 is CASSSGGGELRGYTF. The CDR3 DNA follows: TGTGCCAGCAGTTCCGGGGGAGGAGAACTGAGAGGCTACACCTTC.